The entry below gives a single TCR beta chain sequence along with its context. What it binds is not known. The V gene's germline CDR1 is MDHEN and CDR2 SYDVKM. The CDR3 is made up of 15 amino acids. V lost 6 bases to trimming and J lost 0 bases, with 14 bases between them. These data are taken from a study of shared clonotypes between healthy human individuals. General study results and limits: The represented genetic and exposure-history diversity was limited by the small number of donors.

Method: immunoSEQ multiplex PCR; TCRdb's copy keeps in-frame clones and lacks some. The sample comprises about 480,000 clones, around 79% of which are singletons, and approximately 12% rests with the top ten. This receptor was identified in a woman aged 40 to 50 in good health. Some clones in this sample may be carry-over from other donors' samples. Specimen: PBMCs. V and J are TRBV28 and TRBJ1-1, with D uncertain. The CDR3 nucleotides are TGTGCCAGCAGCCCCGGTGGCAGGATGAACACTGAAGCTTTCTTT. It yields the protein CASSPGGRMNTEAFF.